Below, 9 T cell receptor beta chains from the same sample are listed, as sequenced in a study of Graves' ophthalmopathy and Graves' hyperthyroidism. Amplification from RNA transcripts yielded the TCR beta CDR3 regions. The workflow started with a first-round RT-PCR run with HTBI primers and then moved on to a second-round multiplex PCR. TCRdb ran MiXCR on the multiplex PCR reads and lists one entry per CDR3 protein. This table holds around 600,000 distinct CDR3 sequences, about 41% found once. The specimen sequenced was peripheral blood. The receptors were gathered from an adult man with Graves' ophthalmopathy.

V usage is TRBV15 and J usage is TRBJ2-5; 8 bases are shared with TRBD1. Germline V gene lookup returns CDR1 LNHNV and CDR2 YYDKDF (reference sequence). The V and J ends lost 0 bases and 9 bases, in that order; junction bases with no gene match: 12. This CDR3 has 16 amino acids. For the CDR3, the DNA is TGTGCCACCAGCAGAGAAGGACAGGGCCGGAATCAGCCCCAGTACTTC. Amino acid sequence: CATSREGQGRNQPQYF.

Ten or more counts support this clonotype. CDR3 nucleotide sequence: TGTGCCAGCAGCCAAGTTGCGGGGGGCCAGGCGGAGACCCAGTACTTC. It specifies CASSQVAGGQAETQYF. The rearrangement links TRBV4-2 to TRBJ2-5; 8 nucleotides match TRBD2. Germline CDR1 reads LGHNA; CDR2 reads YNFKEQ. CDR3 length: 16 amino acids. Trimming took 1 base from V and 5 from J; bases not matched to a gene: 9.

The table lists this clonotype with a few counts. This chain joins TRBV3-1 and TRBJ1-2, with D maybe TRBD1 (6 bases). Germline CDR1 reads LGHDT; CDR2 reads YNNKEL (reference sequence). Trimming left V 6 bases short and J 6 bases short, with 20 bases between. The CDR3 is made up of 15 amino acids. CDR3 nucleotides: TGTGCCAGCAGTTCTAGGACAGCCCGCGTCGATGGCTACACCTTC. This sequence encodes CASSSRTARVDGYTF.

V and J are TRBV10-3 and TRBJ1-1; 10 bases match TRBD1. The trim removed 6 bases at V and 0 bases at J, leaving 4 bases unmatched. The CDR3 is 15 residues long. The germline CDR1 and CDR2 sequences are ENHRY and SYGVKD. The CDR3 loop reads CAIRPGTGVNTEAFF. CDR3 coding DNA: TGTGCCATCAGACCCGGGACAGGGGTGAACACTGAAGCTTTCTTT.

As for this clonotype: A read error may produce the germline difference seen at one junction end. The genes are TRBV4-3 and TRBJ1-5, with TRBD1 matching over 7 bases. There are 18 residues in the CDR3. Germline V gene sequence: CDR1 LGHNA, CDR2 YSLEER. CDR3 in amino acids: CAGSQDYKGAYSNQPQHF. The CDR3, as DNA: TGCGCCGGCAGCCAAGATTATAAGGGGGCGTATAGCAATCAGCCCCAGCATTTT.

This clonotype was recorded at least ten times. This chain links TRBV19 with TRBJ2-7; a possible D gene is TRBD1 (6 bases). V dropped 3 bases and J dropped 5 bases, with 11 bases sitting between them. This CDR3 spans 13 amino acids. Per germline, CDR1 LNHDA and CDR2 SQIVND (reference sequence). The CDR3 region is CASSMGAGNEQYF. The CDR3 DNA reads TGTGCCAGTAGTATGGGGGCCGGGAACGAGCAGTACTTC.

This clonotype was observed many times. The chain recombines TRBV2 with TRBJ1-2; D is unresolved. With 3 bases removed from V and 6 bases from J, the gap between germline ends came to 8 bases. CDR1 SNHLY and CDR2 FYNNEI come from the germline V gene. CDR3 length: 12 amino acids. The CDR3 spells CASSERANGYTF. In DNA form, the CDR3 reads TGTGCCAGCAGTGAGAGGGCGAATGGCTACACCTTC.

The V call is TRBV9, the J call TRBJ2-7; TRBD2 might be the D (5 bases). The V gene's germline CDR1 is SGDLS and CDR2 YYNGEE. The V end was cut by 4 bases, the J end by 5 bases, with 16 bases between. This CDR3 is 14 amino acids long. The CDR3, as DNA: TGTGCCAGCAGCCCCCAATTCGGGAAGAACGAGCAGTACTTC. As protein: CASSPQFGKNEQYF.

This clonotype turned up a few times. The rearrangement joins TRBV5-1 to TRBJ2-7; 14 bases line up with TRBD2. V shed 0 bases and J 6 bases; nucleotides not matched to a gene: 2. The V gene's germline CDR1 is SGHRS and CDR2 YFSETQ. The CDR3 totals 15 residues. The CDR3 nucleotides read TGCGCCAGCAGCTTGGGACTAGCGGGAGGGAGCGAGCAGTACTTC. Its translation: CASSLGLAGGSEQYF.